This T cell receptor beta chain derives from a study of shared clonotypes between healthy human individuals. Whole-study results and caveats: Limitation of the genetic and exposure-history diversity represented came from the few donors. Depth of sequencing was expected to influence donor clonotype sharing.

In regard to this clone: Its antigen remains unknown.

Looked up from germline, CDR1 is LGHNT and CDR2 is FRNRAP. V shed 5 bases and J shed 0 bases, with 16 bases lying between them. This CDR3 is built from 16 residues. The donors, all of them Caucasian adults, lived in Nashville, Tennessee. The authors ran unsorted PBMC replicate PCRs on 250 to 350 ng DNA, tens of thousands of T cell genomes. Produced via immunoSEQ multiplex PCR; TCRdb's table is partial and in-frame only. Of roughly 500,000 clones listed, 70% to 80% are singletons. The J gene is TRBJ2-5, the V gene TRBV12-5; D not resolved. The TCR sequence derives from a woman between 40 and 55 years old in good health. Some clones in this sample may be carry-over from other donors' samples. The sequenced material came from PBMCs. The CDR3: CASGLSSHSYQETQYF. The DNA of the CDR3 is TGTGCTAGTGGTCTAAGCAGTCATTCGTACCAAGAGACCCAGTACTTC. The full variable domain, rest sourced from reference TRBV12-5 and TRBJ2-5, is DARVTQTPRHKVTEMGQEVTMRCQPILGHNTVFWYRQTMMQGLELLAYFRNRAPLDDSGMPKDRFSAEMPDATLATLKIQPSEPRDSAVYFCASGLSSHSYQETQYFGPGTRLLVL.